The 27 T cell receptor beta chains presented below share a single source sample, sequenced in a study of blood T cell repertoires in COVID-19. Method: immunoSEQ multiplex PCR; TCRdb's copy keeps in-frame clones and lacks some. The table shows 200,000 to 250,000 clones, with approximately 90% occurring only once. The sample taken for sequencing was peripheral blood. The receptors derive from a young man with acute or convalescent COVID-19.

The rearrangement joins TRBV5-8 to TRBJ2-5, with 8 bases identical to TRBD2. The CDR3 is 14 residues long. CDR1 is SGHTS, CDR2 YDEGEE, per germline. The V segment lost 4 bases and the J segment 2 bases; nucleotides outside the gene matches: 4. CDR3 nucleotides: TGTGCCAGCAGCCTCCCGGGGGGGCAAGAGACCCAGTACTTC. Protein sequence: CASSLPGGQETQYF. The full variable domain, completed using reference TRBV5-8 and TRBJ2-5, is EAGVTQSPTHLIKTRGQQATLRCSPISGHTSVYWYQQALGLGLQFLLWYDEGEERNRGNFPPRFSGRQFPNYSSELNVNALELEDSALYLCASSLPGGQETQYFGPGTRLLVL.

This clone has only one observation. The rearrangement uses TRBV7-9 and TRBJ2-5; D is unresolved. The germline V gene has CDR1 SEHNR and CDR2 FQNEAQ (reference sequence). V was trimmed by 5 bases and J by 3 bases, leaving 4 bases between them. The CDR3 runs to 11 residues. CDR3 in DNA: TGTGCCAGCAGCCTAAAAGAGACCCAGTACTTC. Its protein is CASSLKETQYF. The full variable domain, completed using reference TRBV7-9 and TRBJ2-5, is DTGVSQNPRHKITKRGQNVTFRCDPISEHNRLYWYRQTLGQGPEFLTYFQNEAQLEKSRLLSDRFSAERPKGSFSTLEIQRTEQGDSAMYLCASSLKETQYFGPGTRLLVL.

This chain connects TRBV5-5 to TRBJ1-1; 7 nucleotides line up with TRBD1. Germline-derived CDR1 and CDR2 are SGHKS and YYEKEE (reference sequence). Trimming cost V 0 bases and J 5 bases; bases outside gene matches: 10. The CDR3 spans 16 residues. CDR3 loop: CASSLALGQRPTEAFF. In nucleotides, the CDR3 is TGTGCCAGCAGCTTGGCCTTGGGACAGCGCCCGACTGAAGCTTTCTTT.

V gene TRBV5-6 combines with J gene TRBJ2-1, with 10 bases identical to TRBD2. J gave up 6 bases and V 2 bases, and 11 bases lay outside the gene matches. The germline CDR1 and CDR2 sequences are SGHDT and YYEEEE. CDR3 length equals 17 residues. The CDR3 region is CASSFMGLAGAINEQFF. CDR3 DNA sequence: TGTGCCAGCAGCTTTATGGGGCTAGCGGGAGCCATCAATGAGCAGTTCTTC.

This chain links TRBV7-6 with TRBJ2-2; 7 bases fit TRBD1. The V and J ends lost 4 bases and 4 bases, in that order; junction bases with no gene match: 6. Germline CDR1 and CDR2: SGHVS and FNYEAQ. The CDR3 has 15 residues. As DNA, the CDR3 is TGTGCCAGCAGCTCCGGGACAGATATCACCGGGGAGCTGTTTTTT. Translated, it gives CASSSGTDITGELFF.

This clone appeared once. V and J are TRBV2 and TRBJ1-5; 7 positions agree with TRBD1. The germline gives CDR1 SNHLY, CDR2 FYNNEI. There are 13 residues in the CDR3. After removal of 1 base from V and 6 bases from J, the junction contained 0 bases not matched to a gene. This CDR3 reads CASSEGTGQPQHF. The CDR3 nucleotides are TGTGCCAGCAGTGAAGGGACAGGTCAGCCCCAGCATTTT.

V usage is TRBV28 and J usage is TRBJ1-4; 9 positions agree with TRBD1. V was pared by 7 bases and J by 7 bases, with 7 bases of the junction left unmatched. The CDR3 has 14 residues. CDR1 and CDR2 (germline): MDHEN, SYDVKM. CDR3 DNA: TGTGCCAGCAATCCACAGGGGGCAGGTGAAAAACTGTTTTTT. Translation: CASNPQGAGEKLFF.

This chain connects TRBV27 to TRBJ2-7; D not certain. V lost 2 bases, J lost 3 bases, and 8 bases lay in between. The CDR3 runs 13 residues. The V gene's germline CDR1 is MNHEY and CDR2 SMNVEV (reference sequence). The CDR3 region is CASSLALSYEQYF. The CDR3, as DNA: TGTGCCAGCAGTTTAGCTCTGAGCTACGAGCAGTACTTC.

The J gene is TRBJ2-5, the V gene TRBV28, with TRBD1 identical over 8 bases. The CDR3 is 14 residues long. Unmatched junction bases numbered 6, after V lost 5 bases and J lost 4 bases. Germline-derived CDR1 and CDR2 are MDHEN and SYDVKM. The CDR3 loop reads CASSRTGFLETQYF. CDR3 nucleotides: TGTGCCAGCAGTAGGACAGGGTTTCTAGAGACCCAGTACTTC. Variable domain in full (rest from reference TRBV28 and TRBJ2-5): DVKVTQSSRYLVKRTGEKVFLECVQDMDHENMFWYRQDPGLGLRLIYFSYDVKMKEKGDIPEGYSVSREKKERFSLILESASTNQTSMYLCASSRTGFLETQYFGPGTRLLVL.

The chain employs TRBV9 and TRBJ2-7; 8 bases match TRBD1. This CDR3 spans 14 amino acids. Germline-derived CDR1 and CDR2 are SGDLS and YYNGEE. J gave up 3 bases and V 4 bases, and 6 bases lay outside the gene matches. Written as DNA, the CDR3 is TGTGCCAGCAGCAGGGACAGGAAGAACTACGAGCAGTACTTC. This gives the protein CASSRDRKNYEQYF.

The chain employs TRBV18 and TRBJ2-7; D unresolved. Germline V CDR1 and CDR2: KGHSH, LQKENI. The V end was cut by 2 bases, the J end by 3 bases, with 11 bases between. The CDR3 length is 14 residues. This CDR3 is CASSPTHPGYEQYF. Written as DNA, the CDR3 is TGTGCCAGCTCACCAACCCATCCAGGCTACGAGCAGTACTTC.

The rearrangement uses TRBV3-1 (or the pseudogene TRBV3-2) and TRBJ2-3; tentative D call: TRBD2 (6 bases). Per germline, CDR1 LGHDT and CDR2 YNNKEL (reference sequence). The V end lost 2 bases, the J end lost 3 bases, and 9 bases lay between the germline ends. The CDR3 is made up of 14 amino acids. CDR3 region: CASSQRGSTDTQYF. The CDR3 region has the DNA TGTGCCAGCAGCCAACGGGGGTCGACAGATACGCAGTATTTT.

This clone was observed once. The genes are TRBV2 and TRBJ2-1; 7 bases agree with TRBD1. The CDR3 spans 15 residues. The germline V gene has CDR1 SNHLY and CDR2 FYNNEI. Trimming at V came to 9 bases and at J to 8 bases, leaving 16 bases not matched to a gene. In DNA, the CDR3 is TGTGCCAGGGGTGGTAGAGACAGGGCCACCGATGAGCAGTTCTTC. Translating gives CARGGRDRATDEQFF.

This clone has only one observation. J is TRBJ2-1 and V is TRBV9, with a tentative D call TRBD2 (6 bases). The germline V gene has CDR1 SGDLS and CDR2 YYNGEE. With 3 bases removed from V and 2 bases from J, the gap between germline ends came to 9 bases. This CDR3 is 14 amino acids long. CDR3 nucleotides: TGTGCCAGCAGCGGTGGGACTGCCTACAATGAGCAGTTCTTC. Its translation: CASSGGTAYNEQFF.

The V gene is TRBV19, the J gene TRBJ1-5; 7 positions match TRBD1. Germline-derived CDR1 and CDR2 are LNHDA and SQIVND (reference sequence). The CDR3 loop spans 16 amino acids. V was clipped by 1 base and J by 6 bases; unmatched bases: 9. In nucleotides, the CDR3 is TGTGCCAGTAGTATAGCGGCAGGGGGTGGAGGTCAGCCCCAGCATTTT. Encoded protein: CASSIAAGGGGQPQHF.

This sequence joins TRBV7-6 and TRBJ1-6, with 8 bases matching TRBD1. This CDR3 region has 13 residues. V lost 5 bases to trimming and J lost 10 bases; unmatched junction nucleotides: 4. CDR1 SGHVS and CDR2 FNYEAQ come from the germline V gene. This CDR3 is CASSQDRGSPLHF. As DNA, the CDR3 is TGTGCCAGCAGCCAAGACAGGGGCTCACCCCTCCACTTT.

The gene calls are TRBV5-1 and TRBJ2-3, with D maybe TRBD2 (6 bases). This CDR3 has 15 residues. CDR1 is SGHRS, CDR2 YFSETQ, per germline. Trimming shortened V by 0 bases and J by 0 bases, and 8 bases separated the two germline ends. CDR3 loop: CASSLGGGSTDTQYF. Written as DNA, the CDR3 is TGCGCCAGCAGCTTGGGTGGGGGGAGCACAGATACGCAGTATTTT.

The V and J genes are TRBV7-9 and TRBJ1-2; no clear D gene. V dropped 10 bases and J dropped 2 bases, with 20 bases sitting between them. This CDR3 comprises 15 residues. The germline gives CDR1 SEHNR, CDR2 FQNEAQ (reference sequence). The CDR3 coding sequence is TGTGCCACGAGACATCCCTTCTTCTTAAACTATGGCTACACCTTC. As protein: CATRHPFFLNYGYTF.

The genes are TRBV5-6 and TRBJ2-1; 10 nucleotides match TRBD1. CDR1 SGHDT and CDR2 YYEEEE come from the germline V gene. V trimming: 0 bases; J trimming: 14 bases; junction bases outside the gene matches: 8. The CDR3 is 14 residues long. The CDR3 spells CASSLGGQGFLKFF. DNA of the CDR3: TGTGCCAGCAGCTTGGGGGGACAGGGGTTTTTGAAGTTCTTC.

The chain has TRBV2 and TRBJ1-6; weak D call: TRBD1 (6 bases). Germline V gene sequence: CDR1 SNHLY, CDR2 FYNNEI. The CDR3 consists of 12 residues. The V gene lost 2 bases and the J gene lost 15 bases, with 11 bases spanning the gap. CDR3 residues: CASSESRGGLHF. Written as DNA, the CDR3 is TGTGCCAGCAGTGAATCCAGAGGGGGCCTCCACTTT.

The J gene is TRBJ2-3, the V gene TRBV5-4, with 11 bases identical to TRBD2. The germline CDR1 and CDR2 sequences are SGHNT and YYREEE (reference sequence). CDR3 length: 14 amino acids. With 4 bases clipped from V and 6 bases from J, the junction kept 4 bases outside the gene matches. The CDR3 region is CASSRSGRGDTQYF. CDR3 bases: TGTGCCAGCAGCCGTAGCGGGAGGGGGGATACGCAGTATTTT.

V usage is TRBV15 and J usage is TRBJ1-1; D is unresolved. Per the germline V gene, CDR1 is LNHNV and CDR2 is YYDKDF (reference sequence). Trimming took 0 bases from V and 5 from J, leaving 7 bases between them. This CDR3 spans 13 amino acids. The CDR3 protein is CATSRDVATEAFF. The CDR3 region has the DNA TGTGCCACCAGCAGAGATGTAGCGACTGAAGCTTTCTTT.

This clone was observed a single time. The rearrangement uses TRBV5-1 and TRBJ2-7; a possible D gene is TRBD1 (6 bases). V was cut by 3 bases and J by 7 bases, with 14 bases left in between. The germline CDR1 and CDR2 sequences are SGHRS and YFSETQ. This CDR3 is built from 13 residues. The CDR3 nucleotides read TGCGCCAGCAGCTCGGACAGCCGGGCGGAGCAGTACTTC. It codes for CASSSDSRAEQYF.

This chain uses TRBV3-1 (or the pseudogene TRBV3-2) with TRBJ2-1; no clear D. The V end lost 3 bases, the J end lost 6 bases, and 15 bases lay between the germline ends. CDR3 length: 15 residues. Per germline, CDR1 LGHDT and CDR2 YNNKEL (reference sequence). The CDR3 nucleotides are TGTGCCAGCAGCCAGAGGTTTTACTCCGCCAATGAGCAGTTCTTC. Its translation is CASSQRFYSANEQFF.

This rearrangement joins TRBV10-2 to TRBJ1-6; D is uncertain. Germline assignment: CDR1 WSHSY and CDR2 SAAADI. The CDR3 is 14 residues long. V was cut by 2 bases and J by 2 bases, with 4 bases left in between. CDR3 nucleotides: TGCGCCAGCAGTGAGGTAACCTATAATTCACCCCTCCACTTT. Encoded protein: CASSEVTYNSPLHF.

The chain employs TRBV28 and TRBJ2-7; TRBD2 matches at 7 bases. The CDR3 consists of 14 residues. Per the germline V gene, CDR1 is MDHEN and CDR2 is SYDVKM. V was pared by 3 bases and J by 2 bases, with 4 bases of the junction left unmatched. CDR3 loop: CASSFRGLTYEQYF. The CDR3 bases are TGTGCCAGCAGTTTTAGGGGACTAACCTACGAGCAGTACTTC.

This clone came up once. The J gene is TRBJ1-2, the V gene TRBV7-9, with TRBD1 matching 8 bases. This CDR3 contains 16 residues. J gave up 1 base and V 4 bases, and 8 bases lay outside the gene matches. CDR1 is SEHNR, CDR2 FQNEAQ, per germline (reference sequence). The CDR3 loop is CASSSPTGGNNYGYTF. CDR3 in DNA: TGTGCCAGCAGCTCTCCAACAGGGGGAAATAACTATGGCTACACCTTC.